This T cell receptor (beta chain) was documented in a study of cytomegalovirus exposure and HLA in healthy donors. Points from the study as a whole: One variant, a missense change in DCLRE1C, was linked in a later analysis to TCR beta V- and J-gene trimming. TRBV6-2, TRBV6-3 and other indistinguishable V segments were excluded.

Germline V lookup: CDR1 MGHRA, CDR2 YSYEKL. The length of the CDR3 is 14 residues. Trimming at V came to 4 bases and at J to 8 bases, leaving 9 bases not matched to a gene. This PCR relied on a set of 60 Vbeta primers and 13 Jbeta primers. The method was immunoSEQ multiplex PCR; TCRdb's version includes in-frame clones alone and lacks a portion of them. This sample has about 130,000 clones; roughly 82% occur once, and the top ten carry 4.2%. Concerning this clone: Antigen specificity is unknown.

Sequencing was performed on PBMCs. This TCR was recovered from a male donor in good health and CMV-seropositive. The V gene is TRBV4-1, the J gene TRBJ1-1; 8 bases agree with TRBD1. This CDR3 reads CASSPGRGHQEAFF. As DNA, the CDR3 is TGCGCCAGCAGCCCGGGCAGGGGGCATCAAGAAGCTTTCTTT.